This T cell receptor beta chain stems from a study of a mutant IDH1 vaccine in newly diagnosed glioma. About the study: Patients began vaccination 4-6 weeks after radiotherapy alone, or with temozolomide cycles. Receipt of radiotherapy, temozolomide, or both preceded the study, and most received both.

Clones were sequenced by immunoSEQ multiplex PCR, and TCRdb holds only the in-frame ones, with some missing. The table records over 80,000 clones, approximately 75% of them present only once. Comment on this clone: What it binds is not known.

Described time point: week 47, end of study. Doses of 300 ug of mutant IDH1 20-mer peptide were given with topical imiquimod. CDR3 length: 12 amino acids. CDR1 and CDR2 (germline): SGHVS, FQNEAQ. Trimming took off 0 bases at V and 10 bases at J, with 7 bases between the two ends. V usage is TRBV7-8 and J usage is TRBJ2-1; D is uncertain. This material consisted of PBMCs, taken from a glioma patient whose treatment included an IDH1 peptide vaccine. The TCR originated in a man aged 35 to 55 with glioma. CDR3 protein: CASSLAWREQFF. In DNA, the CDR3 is TGTGCCAGCAGCTTAGCTTGGCGGGAGCAGTTCTTC.